This T cell receptor (beta chain) came from a study of CD8 T cells in ankylosing spondylitis. Study outcomes and limitations: Disease-linked clones reportedly concentrated significantly in matched ankylosing spondylitis synovial fluid. Within ankylosing spondylitis blood, a TCR beta motif made up of eight or nine highly homologous variants appeared to be characteristic. Clones that were linked to disease were CD8+ and were relatively rare in peripheral blood. Prior work had noted some motif variants in reactive arthritis blood and synovial fluid.

This clonotype was observed many times. Its antigen is still unknown. Making use of molecular barcodes, quantitative 5'-RACE generated TCR beta libraries. TCRdb called the 5' RACE reads again in MiXCR, with one record for every CDR3 protein. The table lists a few hundred thousand distinct CDR3 sequences, about 7% of them singletons, with 13% to 15% in the top ten. Germline CDR1 is MNHEY and CDR2 is SVGEGT. The CDR3 extends over 17 amino acids. The V gene end was trimmed by 5 bases and the J gene end by 4 bases; junction bases not matched to a gene: 10. The sample consisted of blood, either unsorted or a sorted T cell fraction (not recorded which). The chain combines TRBV6-2 or TRBV6-3 with TRBJ2-1; 11 bases are shared with TRBD2. This clonotype was sampled from a male donor with ankylosing spondylitis. CDR3 sequence reads: CASSRIGIAGGYNEQFF. The DNA of the CDR3 is TGTGCCAGCAGTCGAATTGGGATAGCGGGGGGGTACAATGAGCAGTTCTTC.